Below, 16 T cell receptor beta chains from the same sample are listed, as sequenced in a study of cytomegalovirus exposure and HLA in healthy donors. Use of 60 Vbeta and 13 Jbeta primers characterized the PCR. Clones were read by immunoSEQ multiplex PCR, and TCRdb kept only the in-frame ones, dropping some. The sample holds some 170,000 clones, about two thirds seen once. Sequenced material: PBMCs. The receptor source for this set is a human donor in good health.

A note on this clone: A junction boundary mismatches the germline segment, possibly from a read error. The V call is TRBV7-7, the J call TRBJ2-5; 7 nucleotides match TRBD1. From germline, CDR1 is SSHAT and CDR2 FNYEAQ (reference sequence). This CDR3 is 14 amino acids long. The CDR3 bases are TGTGCTAGCAGCTTAGGGGGCAGTCGCGAGACCCAGTACTTC. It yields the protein CASSLGGSRETQYF.

The CDR3 is CASSRDRGYGYTF. The CDR3 DNA reads as TGTGCCAGCAGTCGAGACCGAGGTTATGGCTACACCTTC. The rearrangement uses TRBV6-5 and TRBJ1-2; D uncertain. The V end was cut by 5 bases, the J end by 5 bases, with 12 bases between. Germline V gives CDR1 MNHEY, CDR2 SVGAGI. This CDR3 contains 13 residues.

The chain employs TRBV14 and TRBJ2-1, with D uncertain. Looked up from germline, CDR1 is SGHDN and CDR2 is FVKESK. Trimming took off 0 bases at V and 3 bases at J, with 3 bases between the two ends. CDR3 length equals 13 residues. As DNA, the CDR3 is TGTGCCAGCAGCCAAGACTACTACAATGAGCAGTTCTTC. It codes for CASSQDYYNEQFF.

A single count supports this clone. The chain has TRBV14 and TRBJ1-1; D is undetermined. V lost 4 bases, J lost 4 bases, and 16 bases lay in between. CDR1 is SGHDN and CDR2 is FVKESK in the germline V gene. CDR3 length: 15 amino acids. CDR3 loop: CASSPGMGRRTEAFF. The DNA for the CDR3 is TGTGCCAGCAGCCCGGGGATGGGGAGGCGCACTGAAGCTTTCTTT.

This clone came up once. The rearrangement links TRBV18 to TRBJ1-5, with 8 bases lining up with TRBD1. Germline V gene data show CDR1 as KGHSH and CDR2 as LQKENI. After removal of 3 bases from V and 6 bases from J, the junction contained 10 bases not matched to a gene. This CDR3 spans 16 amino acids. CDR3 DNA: TGTGCCAGCTCACCCCCGGGACAGGCGAGGGGTCAGCCCCAGCATTTT. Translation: CASSPPGQARGQPQHF. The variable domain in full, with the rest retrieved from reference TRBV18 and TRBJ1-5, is NAGVMQNPRHLVRRRGQEARLRCSPMKGHSHVYWYRQLPEEGLKFMVYLQKENIIDESGMPKERFSAEFPKEGPSILRIQQVVRGDSAAYFCASSPPGQARGQPQHFGDGTRLSIL.

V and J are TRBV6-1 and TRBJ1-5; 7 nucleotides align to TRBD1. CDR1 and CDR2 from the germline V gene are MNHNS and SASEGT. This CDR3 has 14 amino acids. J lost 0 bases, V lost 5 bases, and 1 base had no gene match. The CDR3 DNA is TGTGCCAGCAGTCAGGGGGTTAGCAATCAGCCCCAGCATTTT. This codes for CASSQGVSNQPQHF.

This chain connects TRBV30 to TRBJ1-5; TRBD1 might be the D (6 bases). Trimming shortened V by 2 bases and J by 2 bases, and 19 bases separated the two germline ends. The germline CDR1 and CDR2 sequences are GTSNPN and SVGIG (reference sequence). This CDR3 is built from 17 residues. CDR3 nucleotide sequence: TGTGCCTGGAGTCGGGCCTTACTACAGGGCGGCAATCAGCCCCAGCATTTT. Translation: CAWSRALLQGGNQPQHF.

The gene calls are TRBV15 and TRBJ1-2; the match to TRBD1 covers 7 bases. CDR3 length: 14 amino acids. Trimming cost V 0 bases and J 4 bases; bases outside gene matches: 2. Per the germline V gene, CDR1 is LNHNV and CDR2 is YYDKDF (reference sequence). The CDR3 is CATSRDGTAYGYTF. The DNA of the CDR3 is TGTGCCACCAGCAGAGATGGGACAGCCTATGGCTACACCTTC.

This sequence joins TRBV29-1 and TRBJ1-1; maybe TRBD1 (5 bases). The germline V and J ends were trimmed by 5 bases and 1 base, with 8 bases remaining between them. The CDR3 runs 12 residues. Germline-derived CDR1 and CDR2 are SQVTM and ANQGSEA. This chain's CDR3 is CSVIQGNTEAFF. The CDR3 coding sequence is TGCAGCGTTATCCAGGGGAACACTGAAGCTTTCTTT.

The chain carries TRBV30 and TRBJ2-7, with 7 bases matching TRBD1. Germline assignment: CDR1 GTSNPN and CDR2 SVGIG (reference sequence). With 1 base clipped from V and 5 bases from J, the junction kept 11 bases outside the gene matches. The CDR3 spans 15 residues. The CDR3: CAWSEDRDGVHEQYF. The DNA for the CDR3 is TGTGCCTGGAGTGAAGACAGGGACGGGGTCCACGAGCAGTACTTC.

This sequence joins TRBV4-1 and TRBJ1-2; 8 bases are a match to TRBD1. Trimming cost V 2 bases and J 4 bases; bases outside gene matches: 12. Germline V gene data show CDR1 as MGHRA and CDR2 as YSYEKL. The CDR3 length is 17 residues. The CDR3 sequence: CASSQRGQGAPSYGYTF. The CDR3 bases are TGCGCCAGCAGCCAAAGAGGGCAGGGGGCCCCCAGCTATGGCTACACCTTC.

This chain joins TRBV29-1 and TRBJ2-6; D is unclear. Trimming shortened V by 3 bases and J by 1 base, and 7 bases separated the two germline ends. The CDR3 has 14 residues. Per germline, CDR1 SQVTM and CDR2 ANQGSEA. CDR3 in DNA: TGCAGCGTTGATGACGGGTCTGGGGCCAACGTCCTGACTTTC. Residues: CSVDDGSGANVLTF. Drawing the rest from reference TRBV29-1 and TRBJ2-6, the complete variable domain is SAVISQKPSRDICQRGTSLTIQCQVDSQVTMMFWYRQQPGQSLTLIATANQGSEATYESGFVIDKFPISRPNLTFSTLTVSNMSPEDSSIYLCSVDDGSGANVLTFGAGSRLTVL.

CDR3: CAWSRQFLGELFF. The DNA of the CDR3 is TGTGCCTGGAGTCGACAGTTTTTAGGGGAGCTGTTTTTT. The V gene is TRBV30, the J gene TRBJ2-2; possible D gene TRBD1, 5 bases. Germline values: CDR1 GTSNPN, CDR2 SVGIG (reference sequence). V gave up 2 bases and J gave up 8 bases, with 12 bases separating them. This CDR3 is 13 amino acids long.

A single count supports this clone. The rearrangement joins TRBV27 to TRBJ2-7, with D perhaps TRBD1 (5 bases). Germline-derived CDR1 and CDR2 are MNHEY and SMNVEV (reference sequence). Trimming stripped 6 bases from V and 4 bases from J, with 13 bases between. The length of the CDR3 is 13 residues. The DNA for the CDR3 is TGTGCCAGCAGACCCCAGGGTGTGTACGAGCAGTACTTC. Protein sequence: CASRPQGVYEQYF.

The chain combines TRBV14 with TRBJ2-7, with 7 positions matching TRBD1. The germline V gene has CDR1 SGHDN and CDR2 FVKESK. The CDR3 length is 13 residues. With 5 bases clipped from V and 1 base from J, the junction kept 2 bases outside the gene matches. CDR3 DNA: TGTGCCAGCAGCGGGGACAGTTCCTACGAGCAGTACTTC. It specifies CASSGDSSYEQYF.

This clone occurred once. For the CDR3, the DNA is TGTGCCAGCAGTGAAGCGCTTCCATCTATCGCAGCTTTCTTT. Amino acid sequence: CASSEALPSIAAFF. The V gene is TRBV2, the J gene TRBJ1-1; no reliable D call. Germline V CDR1 and CDR2: SNHLY, FYNNEI. CDR3 size: 14 residues. Trimming removed 0 bases from V and 10 bases from J, with 15 bases in between.